This T cell receptor beta chain was retrieved from a study of T cell responses to AZD1222 COVID-19 vaccine. Overall study: Timing groups of about 4 and about 12 weeks for second doses were pooled. Study outcomes and limitations: Most donors were white British, females outnumbered males, and clonal diversity was possibly underestimated. The study found Spike-specific TCR breadth and depth rose after two AZD1222 doses. Spike regions recognized by vaccine-associated CD4 TCRs spanned the protein, led by 160-218 and 743-854.

CDR1 MNHEY and CDR2 SVGAGI come from the germline V gene. There are 13 residues in the CDR3. The V end lost 8 bases, the J end lost 6 bases, and 14 bases lay between the germline ends. Sequencing used immunoSEQ multiplex PCR; TCRdb keeps in-frame clones, though not all of them. The sample lists 150,000 to 200,000 clones, around 92% seen once, with over 7.5% in the top ten. A note on this clone: Its antigen is as yet unknown.

This rearrangement joins TRBV6-5 to TRBJ2-1; D might be TRBD1 or TRBD2, each matching 5 bases. The source is an adult in good health. The sample consisted of peripheral blood, taken on day 0 of AZD1222 vaccination. CDR3 nucleotide sequence: TGTGCCAGCCGGGACCAGGGCTCCAATGAGCAGTTCTTC. It is translated as CASRDQGSNEQFF.